This T cell receptor (beta chain) originates from a study of early T cells in non-severe SARS-CoV-2 infection. The CDR3 sequence is 13 residues long. V was pared by 5 bases and J by 5 bases, with 12 bases between. Per germline, CDR1 KGHSH and CDR2 LQKENI. This clonotype was detected ten times or more. TCRdb re-derived calls from the 5' RACE reads in MiXCR, one entry per CDR3 protein. Among 98,000 or so distinct CDR3 sequences, around 10% were seen once, and the ten largest hold less than 3.5%. The chain links TRBV18 to TRBJ1-1, with no clear D. This sequence originates from an adult who was a healthcare worker with PCR-confirmed SARS-CoV-2 infection or an uninfected control (not recorded which). Sequenced input: whole blood. DNA of the CDR3: TGTGCCAGCTCATATTGGGAATATACTGAAGCTTTCTTT. Its protein is CASSYWEYTEAFF. The variable domain in full, completed from reference TRBV18 and TRBJ1-1, reads NAGVMQNPRHLVRRRGQEARLRCSPMKGHSHVYWYRQLPEEGLKFMVYLQKENIIDESGMPKERFSAEFPKEGPSILRIQQVVRGDSAAYFCASSYWEYTEAFFGQGTRLTVV.